Listed below are T cell receptor beta chains from one sample, sequenced in a study of siplizumab effects on memory and regulatory T cells. Some clones are missing from TCRdb's copy, which holds only in-frame ones; the method was immunoSEQ multiplex PCR. The sample carries approximately 91,000 clones, roughly 94% recorded once. The specimen was CD8+ T cells sorted from blood. The receptors were gathered from a human donor in good health. CDR3s include the opening cysteine and the closing phenylalanine or tryptophan. Each record gives: D gene, V gene, clone size, J gene, CDR3 length, CDR3 DNA, CDR3 protein. The D gene is left open where the match is weak. Not all rows give a size; the values are once, few, many and, for expanded clones, a class.

d_gene: -; v_gene: TRBV18; abundance: -; j_gene: TRBJ1-4; len: 16; CDR3nt: TGTGCCAGCTCACCTGGGGAGTCGGGAAGAGGGGAAAAACTGTTTTTT; CDR3aa: CASSPGESGRGEKLFF
d_gene: -; v_gene: TRBV7-3; abundance: -; j_gene: TRBJ2-1; len: 16; CDR3nt: TGTGCCAGCAGCGAGAAGACAGGTAGCTCCTACAATGAGCAGTTCTTC; CDR3aa: CASSEKTGSSYNEQFF
d_gene: -; v_gene: TRBV5-6; abundance: -; j_gene: TRBJ1-5; len: 16; CDR3nt: TGTGCCAGCACCCGATACCAAGGAAGCTACAATCAGCCCCAGCATTTT; CDR3aa: CASTRYQGSYNQPQHF
d_gene: TRBD2; v_gene: TRBV7-9; abundance: -; j_gene: TRBJ2-1; len: 17; CDR3nt: TGTGCCAGCAGCAACCCGACAGGGACTAGCGGGAGGTTTGAGCAGTTCTTC; CDR3aa: CASSNPTGTSGRFEQFF
d_gene: TRBD2; v_gene: TRBV11-3; abundance: -; j_gene: TRBJ2-1; len: 17; CDR3nt: TGTGCCAGCAGCTTAGGTACTAGCGGGAGGATTAGCAATGAGCAGTTCTTC; CDR3aa: CASSLGTSGRISNEQFF
d_gene: -; v_gene: TRBV19; abundance: -; j_gene: TRBJ2-1; len: 13; CDR3nt: TGTGCCAGTAGTATCGACCTCTGGAATGAGCAGTTCTTC; CDR3aa: CASSIDLWNEQFF
d_gene: TRBD2; v_gene: TRBV2; abundance: many; j_gene: TRBJ2-1; len: 18; CDR3nt: TGTGCCAGCAGTGATCTGGCACTAGCGGGATTGTCCTACAATGAGCAGTTCTTC; CDR3aa: CASSDLALAGLSYNEQFF
d_gene: TRBD2; v_gene: TRBV30; abundance: -; j_gene: TRBJ2-7; len: 14; CDR3nt: TGTGCCTGGAAACCCAAACTAGCGGGTTACGAGCAGTACTTC; CDR3aa: CAWKPKLAGYEQYF
d_gene: TRBD2; v_gene: TRBV5-4; abundance: -; j_gene: TRBJ2-3; len: 17; CDR3nt: TGTGCCAGCAGTCCACCGAGGGTAGCGGGAGTGGGAGATACGCAGTATTTT; CDR3aa: CASSPPRVAGVGDTQYF
d_gene: -; v_gene: TRBV19; abundance: -; j_gene: TRBJ2-4; len: 14; CDR3nt: TGTGCCAGTATTGGTCGGGGAACCAAAAACATTCAGTACTTC; CDR3aa: CASIGRGTKNIQYF
d_gene: -; v_gene: TRBV7-9; abundance: -; j_gene: TRBJ2-7; len: 13; CDR3nt: TGTGCCAGCAGCTTAGTGCAATCCTACGAGCAGTACTTC; CDR3aa: CASSLVQSYEQYF
d_gene: -; v_gene: TRBV7-8; abundance: once; j_gene: TRBJ2-4; len: 15; CDR3nt: TGTGCCAGCAGCTTAAGGGCCCCAGCCAAAAACATTCAGTACTTC; CDR3aa: CASSLRAPAKNIQYF
d_gene: -; v_gene: TRBV11-2; abundance: -; j_gene: TRBJ2-5; len: 13; CDR3nt: TGTGCCAGCAGCTTAGCCGTTGGACCGGACCAGTACTTC; CDR3aa: CASSLAVGPDQYF
d_gene: -; v_gene: TRBV28; abundance: -; j_gene: TRBJ2-7; len: 15; CDR3nt: TGTGCCAGCAGCCCAAAACCGGGACCCCCGGGGGAGCAGTACTTC; CDR3aa: CASSPKPGPPGEQYF
d_gene: TRBD1; v_gene: TRBV6-6; abundance: -; j_gene: TRBJ1-1; len: 15; CDR3nt: TGTGCAATCCTGGGGACAGTCCAGGGGGCATTGGAAGCTTTCTTT; CDR3aa: CAILGTVQGALEAFF